The 25 T cell receptor beta chains presented below share a single source sample, sequenced in a study of T cells in Graves' hyperthyroidism and ophthalmopathy. Researchers amplified the TCR beta CDR3 regions from RNA transcripts. A set of HTBI primers served as the primers for a first-round RT-PCR of the TCR CDR3. Using its own MiXCR run on the multiplex PCR reads, TCRdb lists one record per CDR3 protein. The sample carries 800,000 or so distinct CDR3 sequences, over 35% recorded once. Sequencing was done on a sample of blood. All receptors come from a man between 18 and 29 years old with Graves' hyperthyroidism.

V usage is TRBV14 and J usage is TRBJ1-6; 8 bases match TRBD1. Germline V gene lookup returns CDR1 SGHDN and CDR2 FVKESK. The J segment lost 6 bases and the V segment lost 3 bases, leaving 4 bases of the junction unmatched. This CDR3 comprises 15 residues. CDR3 nucleotide sequence: TGTGCCAGCAGCCACGGACAGGGTGCTAATTCACCCCTCCACTTT. This translates into CASSHGQGANSPLHF.

This clonotype was recorded many times. This chain links TRBV19 with TRBJ1-6, with a possible D match to TRBD1 (6 bases). From germline, CDR1 is LNHDA and CDR2 SQIVND (reference sequence). There are 14 residues in the CDR3. Trimming removed 2 bases from V and 8 bases from J, with 10 bases in between. CDR3: CASSISGEDSPLHF. The CDR3 DNA is TGTGCCAGTAGTATATCAGGGGAGGATTCACCCCTCCACTTT.

The rearrangement uses TRBV7-2 and TRBJ1-5, with a possible D match to TRBD1 (5 bases). This CDR3 is 18 amino acids long. CDR1 is SGHTA, CDR2 FQGNSA, per germline. With 3 bases removed from V and 11 bases from J, the gap between germline ends came to 29 bases. CDR3 nucleotide sequence: TGTGCCAGCAGCTTGGGGACTAGCGGGAGGGCCGGAGTTGAGACCCAGCATTTT. As protein: CASSLGTSGRAGVETQHF.

The chain is built from TRBV7-2 and TRBJ2-7; unclear D gene. The V end lost 3 bases, the J end lost 3 bases, and 15 bases lay between the germline ends. This CDR3 is 15 amino acids long. Germline V gene sequence: CDR1 SGHTA, CDR2 FQGNSA. The CDR3 region is CASSLPRKKIYEQYF. The CDR3 DNA is TGTGCCAGCAGCTTGCCGAGGAAAAAAATCTACGAGCAGTACTTC.

This chain connects TRBV20-1 to TRBJ1-4, with 9 positions matching TRBD1. Germline V gene sequence: CDR1 DFQATT, CDR2 SNEGSKA (reference sequence). V lost 0 bases and J lost 8; bases outside the gene matches: 1. The CDR3 totals 13 residues. The DNA for the CDR3 is TGCAGTGCTAGAGATGGGACAGGGGAAAAACTGTTTTTT. This translates into CSARDGTGEKLFF.

The gene calls are TRBV6-6 and TRBJ2-7; D ambiguous. The V end was cut by 0 bases, the J end by 2 bases, with 8 bases between. The CDR3 is 14 amino acids. The V gene's germline CDR1 is MNHNY and CDR2 SVGAGI (reference sequence). The CDR3 protein is CASSYSVPTYEQYF. DNA for the CDR3: TGTGCCAGCAGTTACTCGGTGCCGACCTACGAGCAGTACTTC.

The V and J genes are TRBV14 and TRBJ2-2; D gene uncertain. The ends were cut back, 4 bases at V and 2 bases at J, with 11 bases in the middle. CDR1 is SGHDN, CDR2 FVKESK, per germline. This CDR3 has 15 amino acids. CDR3 in amino acids: CASSPDDINTGELFF. The CDR3 DNA sequence: TGTGCCAGCAGCCCGGACGACATCAACACCGGGGAGCTGTTTTTT.

The chain recombines TRBV20-1 with TRBJ1-1, with D uncertain. Germline CDR1 reads DFQATT; CDR2 reads SNEGSKA (reference sequence). V was cut by 6 bases and J by 0 bases, with 11 bases left in between. The CDR3 runs 13 residues. CDR3 sequence: CSARPSLNTEAFF. The DNA for the CDR3 is TGCAGTGCCAGGCCCAGTCTGAACACTGAAGCTTTCTTT.

This clonotype came up once. With a much larger clone just one base away, this may be a read error. The CDR3 coding sequence is TGCAGTGCTAGCGGGGACAGGTCCTTTCAGCCCCAGCATTTT. As protein: CSASGDRSFQPQHF. V usage is TRBV20-1 and J usage is TRBJ1-5; 8 nucleotides align to TRBD1. The CDR3 has 14 residues. V dropped 3 bases and J dropped 6; count of bases not matched to a gene: 7. Looked up from germline, CDR1 is DFQATT and CDR2 is SNEGSKA (reference sequence).

About this clonotype: One end of the junction does not line up with germline, which may come from a read error. The V call is TRBV10-3, the J call TRBJ2-7, with D perhaps matching TRBD2 (5 bases). The CDR3 runs 13 residues. The V gene's germline CDR1 is ENHRY and CDR2 SYGVKD. The CDR3 protein is CASSGHGLKEQYF. The CDR3 DNA follows: TGTGCCAGCAGTGGGCACGGACTGAAAGAGCAGTACTTC.

The V call is TRBV7-2, the J call TRBJ2-3; 7 nucleotides align to TRBD1. Looked up from germline, CDR1 is SGHTA and CDR2 is FQGNSA. Trimming cost V 5 bases and J 4 bases; bases outside gene matches: 12. The CDR3 runs 16 residues. The CDR3 protein is CASSPRQGNVADTQYF. CDR3 coding DNA: TGTGCCAGCAGCCCACGACAGGGTAATGTGGCAGATACGCAGTATTTT.

The J gene is TRBJ1-2, the V gene TRBV10-3; the D gene is possibly TRBD1 (5 bases). With 0 bases removed from V and 4 bases from J, the gap between germline ends came to 12 bases. This CDR3 contains 15 residues. Germline CDR1 reads ENHRY; CDR2 reads SYGVKD. The CDR3 loop is CAISESTFGGYGYTF. The CDR3 DNA is TGTGCCATCAGTGAGTCGACATTTGGGGGCTATGGCTACACCTTC.

This clonotype is deemed medium-sized. The chain has TRBV9 and TRBJ2-2; 7 nucleotides match TRBD2. This CDR3 has 17 amino acids. V trimming: 6 bases; J trimming: 2 bases; junction bases outside the gene matches: 13. CDR1 and CDR2 (germline): SGDLS, YYNGEE. The CDR3 loop is CASTRRPGGSNTGELFF. In DNA, the CDR3 is TGTGCCAGCACCAGAAGGCCGGGAGGCTCAAACACCGGGGAGCTGTTTTTT.

In this sample, this clonotype turned up many times. The chain recombines TRBV10-2 with TRBJ1-5, with D unclear. V lost 6 bases, J lost 3 bases, and 12 bases lay in between. The CDR3 runs to 14 residues. The germline V gene encodes CDR1 WSHSY and CDR2 SAAADI. CDR3 in amino acids: CASRPDVSNQPQHF. The CDR3 bases are TGCGCCAGCAGGCCTGATGTCTCCAATCAGCCCCAGCATTTT.

The CDR3 spells CASSLDRPPNEKLFF. The CDR3 region has the DNA TGCGCCAGCAGCTTGGATAGACCACCTAATGAAAAACTGTTTTTT. This chain links TRBV5-1 with TRBJ1-4, with unresolved D. Trimming pared 0 bases from V and 3 bases from J, leaving 9 bases between. CDR1 and CDR2 from the germline V gene are SGHRS and YFSETQ. The CDR3 runs to 15 residues.

The chain is built from TRBV11-2 and TRBJ2-5, with D tentatively TRBD2 (7 bases). The V end lost 0 bases, the J end lost 5 bases, and 13 bases lay between the germline ends. The CDR3 loop spans 15 amino acids. CDR1 is SGHAT and CDR2 is FQNNGV in the germline V gene. This CDR3 is CASSLDTGGRETQYF. Here the CDR3 DNA reads TGTGCCAGCAGCTTAGATACGGGGGGCCGGGAGACCCAGTACTTC.

This clonotype has a handful of counts. CDR3 DNA: TGCGCCAGCAGCCAAGAGGGGCAGGGTTTCCAGCAGTACTTC. It encodes CASSQEGQGFQQYF. V usage is TRBV4-1 and J usage is TRBJ2-7; D might be TRBD1 (5 bases). The CDR3 covers 14 residues. V was shortened by 0 bases and J by 8 bases, with 14 bases between the two germline ends. Germline loops: CDR1 MGHRA, CDR2 YSYEKL.

This clonotype was seen a handful of times. For the CDR3, the DNA is TGTGCCAGCAGTATAGGTCCCGGCCCAAATAATTCACCCCTCCACTTT. Its protein is CASSIGPGPNNSPLHF. The chain recombines TRBV7-2 with TRBJ1-6; D remains unclear. V gave up 6 bases and J gave up 5 bases, with 17 bases separating them. The CDR3 length is 16 residues. Germline CDR1 and CDR2: SGHTA and FQGNSA.

This clonotype was found a few times. The CDR3 DNA sequence: TGTGCCAGCAGCTTAAGTCGTATCGGGCAGAGTAATGAAAAACTGTTTTTT. As protein: CASSLSRIGQSNEKLFF. The V and J genes are TRBV7-9 and TRBJ1-4, with D unresolved. V was pared by 2 bases and J by 4 bases, with 17 bases between. The germline V gene encodes CDR1 SEHNR and CDR2 FQNEAQ (reference sequence). The CDR3 covers 17 residues.

The chain carries TRBV24-1 and TRBJ1-1, with D tentatively TRBD1 (5 bases). The germline V and J ends were trimmed by 6 bases and 1 base, with 14 bases remaining between them. Germline values: CDR1 KGHDR, CDR2 SFDVKD. This CDR3 region has 15 residues. The CDR3 loop is CATSYDWGTNTEAFF. The CDR3 region has the DNA TGTGCCACCAGTTATGATTGGGGGACGAACACTGAAGCTTTCTTT.

The V call is TRBV12-3 or TRBV12-4, the J call TRBJ2-7; D gene ambiguous. Trimming stripped 4 bases from V and 2 bases from J, with 12 bases between. The CDR3 loop spans 14 amino acids. As DNA, the CDR3 is TGTGCCAGCAGTTCCAGTTACTGGGCCTACGAGCAGTACTTC. Translating it yields CASSSSYWAYEQYF.

In its sample, this clonotype was seen many times. DNA for the CDR3: TGCAGCGTCCACATTTCGACAGGGAACACTGAAGCTTTCTTT. Amino acid sequence: CSVHISTGNTEAFF. The rearrangement joins TRBV29-1 to TRBJ1-1; D perhaps matches TRBD1 (6 bases). Trimming took off 6 bases at V and 1 base at J, with 15 bases between the two ends. The CDR3 is 14 residues long. Germline lookup yields CDR1 SQVTM and CDR2 ANQGSEA.

Of note for this clonotype: A much larger clonotype is one base distant, so this may be a read error. V is TRBV20-1 and J is TRBJ1-4; 7 bases match TRBD1. Trimming cost V 8 bases and J 3 bases; bases outside gene matches: 3. This CDR3 contains 12 residues. Germline values: CDR1 DFQATT, CDR2 SNEGSKA (reference sequence). The DNA of the CDR3 is TGCAGTCAGACAGGGCCTAATGAAAAACTGTTTTTT. Protein: CSQTGPNEKLFF.

This clonotype was detected ten times or more. The rearrangement links TRBV29-1 to TRBJ2-2, with TRBD1 matching 9 bases. After removal of 6 bases from V and 7 bases from J, the junction contained 3 bases not matched to a gene. This CDR3 has 12 residues. The germline V gene encodes CDR1 SQVTM and CDR2 ANQGSEA. The CDR3 loop is CSVRQGDGELFF. CDR3 DNA: TGCAGCGTCCGACAGGGGGACGGGGAGCTGTTTTTT.

This chain links TRBV5-1 with TRBJ2-7, with 7 bases that match TRBD1. Trimming took 4 bases from V and 2 from J; bases not matched to a gene: 12. This CDR3 comprises 16 residues. CDR1 SGHRS and CDR2 YFSETQ come from the germline V gene. For the CDR3, the DNA is TGCGCCAGCAGCCTCGAGGGATCGGGACAGACCTACGAGCAGTACTTC. This codes for CASSLEGSGQTYEQYF.